This TCR beta chain was sequenced during a study of T-cell memory formation after mild COVID-19. Per germline, CDR1 MNHEY and CDR2 SVGAGI. This CDR3 contains 15 residues. This clonotype was counted only a few times. The antigen remains unidentified. A read error may account for a junction end that differs from germline. Points from the study as a whole: Unconfirmed was the SARS-CoV-2 specificity of second-wave clones that peaked on day 37.

TCRdb processed the 5' RACE reads anew with MiXCR; each CDR3 protein has one entry. Of hundreds of thousands of distinct CDR3 sequences in the sample, about a fifth were seen once. Material for sequencing was PBMCs or a T cell subset sorted from them (not recorded which). The chain recombines TRBV6-5 with TRBJ2-1; 7 bases are a match to TRBD1. This receptor was identified in an adult woman who had mild COVID-19 (a few samples of this study predate the infection). Cell type and time point are not known. The CDR3 coding sequence is TGTGCCAGCAGTCACGACAGGGTTACCTACAGTGAGCAGTTCTTC. Translating gives CASSHDRVTYSEQFF.